A selection of T cell receptor beta chains follows, all from one sample in a study of cytomegalovirus exposure and HLA in healthy donors. Using immunoSEQ multiplex PCR, the repertoire was profiled, and TCRdb retains in-frame clones only, with some absent. The repertoire consists of some 120,000 clones, with roughly 75% occurring once and the leading ten covering over 2.5%. The sample comprised PBMCs. The receptors stem from a woman aged 45 to 65 in good health and CMV-seronegative. Each CDR3 is given with its conserved first and last residue. The D gene is left open where the match is weak. Expanded clones are given a class, and other clones once, few, many or no size at all.

V	size	J	D	DNA	CDR3
TRBV7-6	-	TRBJ2-3	TRBD2	TGTGCCAGCAGCTTAGGCACTACTAGCGGGAATCCCACAGATACGCAGTATTTT	CASSLGTTSGNPTDTQYF
TRBV5-1	-	TRBJ1-4	TRBD1	TGCGCCAGGGGGGACAGTCGAAAAACTGTTTTT	CARGDSRKTVF
TRBV4-2	-	TRBJ1-1	TRBD1	TGTGCCAGCAGCCTCCCGGACAGGGGGCCTGGCACTGAAGCTTTCTTT	CASSLPDRGPGTEAFF
TRBV19	few	TRBJ1-1	-	TGTGCCAGTAGTTTTACTTCGAACACTGAAGCTTTCTTT	CASSFTSNTEAFF
TRBV2	-	TRBJ1-5	-	TGTGCCAGCAAATCAGGTGGAGGAAGCAATCAGCCCCAGCATTTT	CASKSGGGSNQPQHF
TRBV27	-	TRBJ1-5	-	TGTGCCAGCAGTTTAAAAGGGACAATTGGGGATCAGCCCCAGCATTTT	CASSLKGTIGDQPQHF
TRBV7-3	-	TRBJ2-1	TRBD2	TGTGCCAGCAGCAACGGACTAGCGGGGTACAATGAGCAGTTCTTC	CASSNGLAGYNEQFF
TRBV5-4	-	TRBJ2-1	-	TGTGCCAGCAGAAGGGACTCCGACAATGAGCAGTTCTTC	CASRRDSDNEQFF
TRBV9	-	TRBJ2-7	TRBD2	TGTGCCAGCAGCGCCGGCCCAGCGGGAGGAGGGGAGCAGTACTTC	CASSAGPAGGGEQYF
TRBV9	-	TRBJ2-1	TRBD1	TGTGCCAGCAGCGCACAGGGGTACAATGAGCAGTTCTTC	CASSAQGYNEQFF
TRBV7-9	few	TRBJ1-4	-	TGTGCCAGCAGCTCCCTAACTGGGAGGGGATGGGAAAAACTGTTTTTT	CASSSLTGRGWEKLFF
TRBV7-9	-	TRBJ2-7	-	TGTTCCAGCAGCTTAAGTCGGGGGAAACCCTACGAGCAGTACTTC	CSSSLSRGKPYEQYF
TRBV7-9	-	TRBJ1-2	-	TGTTCCAGCAGCTTAGCCCACGGGCAGGGGCATGGCTACACCTTC	CSSSLAHGQGHGYTF
TRBV30	once	TRBJ2-1	-	TGTGCCTGGAGCCCGCCATTAGCGGTATACAATGAGCAGTTCTTC	CAWSPPLAVYNEQFF
TRBV10-3	-	TRBJ1-1	-	TGTGCCATCAGCAAAAGCGGAACGCCGGGAGCGAACACTGAAGCTTTCTTT	CAISKSGTPGANTEAFF
TRBV5-1	-	TRBJ2-2	TRBD2	TGCGCCAGCAGCTTGGCCTTGTCGGGGGGAGTCACCGGGGAGCTGTTTTTT	CASSLALSGGVTGELFF
TRBV27	-	TRBJ2-7	-	TGTGCCAGCAGAGCGGCTTACGAGCAGTACTTC	CASRAAYEQYF
TRBV11-3	-	TRBJ2-1	TRBD2	TGTGCCAGCAGCAGAGCGGGAGATGAGCAGTTCTTC	CASSRAGDEQFF
TRBV7-2	-	TRBJ2-4	-	TGTGCCAGCAGCTTAAATAGCTGGAGTCAGGGCAAAAACATTCAGTACTTC	CASSLNSWSQGKNIQYF
TRBV18	once	TRBJ1-2	-	TGTGCCAGCTCACCGGGCCAGGGAAACGGCTACACCTTC	CASSPGQGNGYTF
TRBV10-3	-	TRBJ1-1	-	TGTGCCATCACCCAGGGAGGAGGGAACACTGAAGCTTTCTTT	CAITQGGGNTEAFF
TRBV10-3	-	TRBJ2-1	TRBD2	TGTGCCATCAGTGAGAAGGGCGGGAGCTCCTCCAATGAGCAGTTCTTC	CAISEKGGSSSNEQFF
TRBV21-1	once	TRBJ2-2	-	TGTGCCAGCACCCCCCCAACAGCTAACACCGGGGAGCTGTTTTTT	CASTPPTANTGELFF
TRBV19	-	TRBJ1-5	-	TGTGCCAGCTCCCCATGGGGGGTGGGACAGCCCCAGCATTTT	CASSPWGVGQPQHF
TRBV18	-	TRBJ2-3	-	TGTGCCAGCTCACCCGAGGGCCCTAGCACAGATACGCAGTATTTT	CASSPEGPSTDTQYF
TRBV9	few	TRBJ1-1	-	TGTGCCAGCAGCGTCTTAGGGGCGGGGACTGAAGCTTTCTTT	CASSVLGAGTEAFF
TRBV20-1	few	TRBJ2-5	TRBD2	TGCAGCTGGACTAGCGCGGCGACCCAGTACTTC	CSWTSAATQYF
TRBV27	once	TRBJ2-7	TRBD2	TGTGCCAGCAGCTTCGGACTAGCCTACGAGCAGTACTTC	CASSFGLAYEQYF
TRBV9	once	TRBJ2-7	TRBD2	TGTGCCAGCAGCGTCAGCGGGAGGTTTGGCGAGCAGTACTTC	CASSVSGRFGEQYF
TRBV30	few	TRBJ1-2	TRBD1	TGTGCCTGGAGGGACAGGGAGTGGAGCTATGGCTACACCTTC	CAWRDREWSYGYTF
TRBV18	-	TRBJ2-3	-	TGTGCCAGCTCACCAGTACGAGGCACAGATACGCAGTATTTT	CASSPVRGTDTQYF
TRBV19	-	TRBJ2-2	-	TGTGCCAGTAGTATTGGTGGGAGAAACACCGGGGAGCTGTTTTTT	CASSIGGRNTGELFF
TRBV13	-	TRBJ2-2	TRBD2	TGTGCCAGCAGCCCTCGAGGGTCTAGCGGCAACACCGGGGAGCTGTTTTTT	CASSPRGSSGNTGELFF
TRBV5-1	-	TRBJ2-5	TRBD2	TGCGCCAGCAGCCCAAAAGCGGGAGCGATTGAGACCCAGTACTTC	CASSPKAGAIETQYF
TRBV28	-	TRBJ2-7	TRBD2	TGTGCCAGCAGTTCCGGGACTAGCTCCAACTACGAGCAGTACTTC	CASSSGTSSNYEQYF
TRBV6-6	-	TRBJ2-7	TRBD2	TGTGCCAGCAGTTATAGGGTAGCGGGAGTCAAGAACGAGCAGTACTTC	CASSYRVAGVKNEQYF
TRBV18	-	TRBJ2-5	-	TGTGCCAGCTCACCACAGAACCGGGAAGGCCAAGAGACCCAGTACTTC	CASSPQNREGQETQYF
TRBV19	-	TRBJ2-2	TRBD1	TGTGCCAGTAGACGGGACAGTCTGACCGGGGAGCTGTTTTTT	CASRRDSLTGELFF
TRBV6-1	-	TRBJ1-2	-	TGTGCCAGCACCCCGGTTCGAACTAACTATGGCTACACCTTC	CASTPVRTNYGYTF
TRBV25-1	-	TRBJ1-3	TRBD1	TGTGCCAGCAGTGGTTTAACAGGGGCTGGAAACACCATATATTTT	CASSGLTGAGNTIYF